Listed below are T cell receptor beta chains from one sample, sequenced in a study of molecular identifiers for immune sequencing clone quantification. One entry per CDR3 protein, called by TCRdb with MiXCR from the PCR reads. Counted here are more than 450,000 distinct CDR3 sequences, about 26% occurring once; the ten biggest clones make up 0.7% to 0.9%. Material for sequencing was naive CD8+ T cells from blood, with Jurkat cell RNA spiked in. All receptors derive from a human donor in good health. Some libraries in this study had Jurkat cell RNA spiked in. Both conserved end residues are part of each CDR3. The order of the fields is clone size, V gene, D gene, J gene, CDR3 DNA, CDR3 protein. D genes are given only for firm matches. The size field is filled for only some rows; it gives once, few, many or a size class.

size: .; V: TRBV2; D: TRBD2; J: TRBJ2-3; DNA: TGTGCCAGCAGTGAAGCGCTAGCGGGGGGCCGTGGAGCTACGCAGTATTTT; CDR3: CASSEALAGGRGATQYF
size: .; V: TRBV20-1; D: TRBD1; J: TRBJ2-3; DNA: TGCAGTGCTCCCGGGACAGGGTACCCAGCTACGCCGTATTTT; CDR3: CSAPGTGYPATPYF
size: few; V: TRBV7-2; D: TRBD1; J: TRBJ2-2; DNA: TGTGCCAGCAGCTCCTGGACAGGGCCGGGCGGGGAGCTGTTTTTT; CDR3: CASSSWTGPGGELFF
size: once; V: TRBV6-5; D: .; J: TRBJ1-5; DNA: TGTGCCATCACTTCCACAGAGAAATATAGCAATCAGCCCCAGCATTTT; CDR3: CAITSTEKYSNQPQHF
size: .; V: TRBV4-3; D: .; J: TRBJ2-3; DNA: TGCGCCAGCAGCCAAGAGGGGGGGGGCGCAGATACGCAGTATTTT; CDR3: CASSQEGGGADTQYF
size: many; V: TRBV6-2/TRBV6-3; D: .; J: TRBJ1-1; DNA: TGCGCCAGCACCCTGAACACTGAAGCTTTCTTT; CDR3: CASTLNTEAFF
size: few; V: TRBV30; D: .; J: TRBJ1-5; DNA: TGTGCCTGGAGTGGCGGGAGTCAGCCCCAGCATTTT; CDR3: CAWSGGSQPQHF
size: .; V: TRBV12-3/TRBV12-4; D: .; J: TRBJ1-1; DNA: TGTGCCAGCGGTTTACACGGCCTTGAAGCTTTCTTT; CDR3: CASGLHGLEAFF
size: many; V: TRBV7-9; D: TRBD1; J: TRBJ2-7; DNA: TGTGCCAGCAGCGCACCGGGACAGGGGTACGAGCAGTACTTC; CDR3: CASSAPGQGYEQYF
size: few; V: TRBV5-1; D: TRBD2; J: TRBJ2-7; DNA: TGCGCCAGCAGCTTGTATCTAGCGGGAGGGTTCTACGAGCAGTACTTC; CDR3: CASSLYLAGGFYEQYF
size: many; V: TRBV14; D: TRBD2; J: TRBJ2-3; DNA: TGTGCCAGCAGCCACGGTAGCGGGACCACAGATACGCAGTATTTT; CDR3: CASSHGSGTTDTQYF
size: many; V: TRBV28; D: .; J: TRBJ2-3; DNA: TGTGCCAGCAGTTTCCCAGGAACCAGAGATACGCAGTATTTT; CDR3: CASSFPGTRDTQYF
size: few; V: TRBV7-9; D: TRBD1; J: TRBJ1-4; DNA: TGTGCCAGCAGCGCACAGGGGGAGTATAATGAAAAACTGTTTTTT; CDR3: CASSAQGEYNEKLFF
size: .; V: TRBV30; D: .; J: TRBJ2-2; DNA: TGTGCCTGCCGGCACAACACCGGGGAGCTGTTTTTT; CDR3: CACRHNTGELFF
size: few; V: TRBV6-6; D: TRBD2; J: TRBJ2-1; DNA: TGTGCCAGCAGTCTCCCGGGTAGCGGGATCTACAATGAGCAGTTCTTC; CDR3: CASSLPGSGIYNEQFF
size: .; V: TRBV5-1; D: .; J: TRBJ2-7; DNA: TGCGCCAGCAGCCTGTGGAGCGGCTCCTCCTACGAGCAGTACTTC; CDR3: CASSLWSGSSYEQYF
size: many; V: TRBV12-3/TRBV12-4; D: .; J: TRBJ2-5; DNA: TGTGCCAGCAGTTTATTTCTACGGGATTCCCAAGAGACCCAGTACTTC; CDR3: CASSLFLRDSQETQYF
size: .; V: TRBV28; D: .; J: TRBJ1-5; DNA: TGTGCCAGCAGTTTGTTCCGACAGGACATGAGCAATCAGCCCCAGCATTTT; CDR3: CASSLFRQDMSNQPQHF
size: few; V: TRBV7-9; D: .; J: TRBJ1-5; DNA: TGTGCCAGGGCTGTGGTCCTAAGCAATCAGCCCCAGCATTTT; CDR3: CARAVVLSNQPQHF
size: .; V: TRBV7-9; D: .; J: TRBJ2-5; DNA: TGTGCCAGCAGCCCCCCGTTGGGGACGCAATTACATGAGACCCAGTACTTC; CDR3: CASSPPLGTQLHETQYF
size: few; V: TRBV4-3; D: .; J: TRBJ2-7; DNA: TGCGCCAGCAGCCAAGATTGGGCAGGAGATACCTACGAGCAGTACTTC; CDR3: CASSQDWAGDTYEQYF
size: .; V: TRBV14; D: .; J: TRBJ2-7; DNA: TGTGCCAGCAGGGACCTCTACGAGCAGTACTTC; CDR3: CASRDLYEQYF
size: few; V: TRBV28; D: TRBD1; J: TRBJ1-2; DNA: TGTGCCAGCAGTCCGGGACAGGGAATCTGGGGCTACACCTTC; CDR3: CASSPGQGIWGYTF
size: many; V: TRBV29-1; D: TRBD2; J: TRBJ2-3; DNA: TGCAGCGTCCGGGAGGGGCTGCCAGATACGCAGTATTTT; CDR3: CSVREGLPDTQYF
size: few; V: TRBV7-6; D: TRBD1; J: TRBJ2-2; DNA: TGTGCCAGCAGCTTGGAAGGACAGGACACCGGGGAGCTGTTTTTT; CDR3: CASSLEGQDTGELFF
size: many; V: TRBV25-1; D: .; J: TRBJ2-6; DNA: TGTGCCAGCAGTGAAAGTGGCTCGTTTTCTGGGGCCAACGTCCTGACTTTC; CDR3: CASSESGSFSGANVLTF